This T cell receptor (beta chain) is drawn from a study of blood T cells in healthy people across ages. CDR3 length equals 15 residues. Trimming stripped 0 bases from V and 5 bases from J, with 13 bases between. In germline, CDR1 is MNHEY, CDR2 SMNVEV (reference sequence). Study conclusions and caveats: TCR beta diversity was tightly associated with the proportion of naive T cells.

Together with a sample-barcoded 5' primer, a J-beta primer mix was included in a second PCR lasting about 7 to 11 cycles. In TCRdb, the 5' RACE reads were re-called with MiXCR into one record per CDR3 protein. The sample has roughly 790,000 distinct CDR3 sequences, roughly 47% seen once. For every donor, a draw yielded ten milliliters of peripheral blood. As concerns this clonotype: What it binds is unknown.

The rearrangement joins TRBV27 to TRBJ2-5; D ambiguous. The receptor comes from a woman aged 55-69 years in good health. Sequencing was performed on blood. This CDR3 is CASSLSGGMGETQYF. The CDR3, as DNA: TGTGCCAGCAGTTTATCAGGTGGAATGGGGGAGACCCAGTACTTC.